The source of this T cell receptor (beta chain) is a study of blood T cell repertoires in COVID-19. Study-level background: Whether acute or convalescent, the COVID-19 samples came from the United States, Italy and Spain. The analysed material was cDNA or gDNA that came from T cells, B-cell-depleted T cells, or PBMCs.

Participants were placed into cohorts based on the clinical history they reported. Either two negative PCRs, clearance, or symptom resolution qualified Cohort 3 donors as recovered. Using immunoSEQ multiplex PCR, the repertoire was profiled, and TCRdb retains in-frame clones only, with some absent. The sample has 250,000 to 300,000 clones; approximately 88% are singletons. J lost 0 bases, V lost 5 bases, and 6 bases had no gene match. Germline values: CDR1 MNHEY, CDR2 SMNVEV (reference sequence). The CDR3 loop spans 16 amino acids. The sample taken for sequencing was PBMCs or T cells enriched from blood (not recorded which). This TCR derives from a woman aged 40 to 55 who had recovered from COVID-19. The rearrangement joins TRBV27 to TRBJ1-5, with TRBD1 matching over 8 bases. The CDR3 spells CASSPRGPFSNQPQHF. The DNA for the CDR3 is TGTGCCAGCAGTCCCAGGGGGCCCTTTAGCAATCAGCCCCAGCATTTT.